This paragraph reports one T cell receptor beta chain. Its cognate antigen has yet to be identified. Base quality data are lacking; no much larger clone is found one base away. The CDR3 runs 16 amino acids, cysteine and phenylalanine included. Only CDR3 DNA remains: 48 bases, in frame from the first base. CDR1 SGHDN and CDR2 FVKESK were looked up in the germline V gene. The trim is 1 base for V and 2 bases for J, with a gap of 14 bases between the germline ends. The data were taken from a study of T cell responses to AZD1222 COVID-19 vaccine (dated by TCRdb to the early 2020s). Turning to the overall study: TCR sequencing was performed for more than 230 trial participants, of whom 200 to 210 were given two doses of AZD1222 and around 25 were given two doses of MenACWY control vaccine. Trial participants were enrolled into age subgroups of 18-55, 56-69 and 70-plus years, which contained 148, 28 and 57 TCR-sequenced participants, respectively.

What this sample's time point label stands for: about 28 days (+/-7) after the second vaccine dose. AZD1222 recipients whose second dose came at about 4 weeks and those whose second dose came at about 12 weeks were combined into one group, since spike-specific TCR depth and breadth did not differ between the two schedules. Vaccinee samples were obtained from the UK trials COV001 and COV002, which included a single-blind randomized controlled phase 2/3 trial of AZD1222 (ChAdOx1 nCoV-19) in healthy adults. For TCRbeta chain sequencing, PBMC samples from trial participants were taken at day 0 and at day 28 after the second dose. The paper's findings and limits, for the study overall: In the small 56-69-year group, the increase in depth fell short of significance, most likely because of low power. Participants were mostly white British and included more females than males, and it was suggested by the authors that clonal diversity may have been underestimated. Spike-specific TCR breadth and depth rose significantly after two AZD1222 doses compared with day 0 and with MenACWY recipients. Conclusions about previously exposed vaccinees are limited, since just six AZD1222 recipients were seropositive for SARS-CoV-2 at baseline. Nearly half of unique spike-specific TCRs reportedly recognized epitopes outside regions mutated in the B.1.351 and B.1.1.7 variants. Because no day 14 peak-response samples were available, repertoires were characterized only after the peak T cell response. CD4 TCRs associated with the vaccine covered the entire spike protein, and the dominant responses were in regions 160-218 and 743-854.

The CDR3 regions of human TCRbeta chains were analyzed by immunosequencing. The original pipeline was this. TCRs in the repertoires were compared against a reference library of SARS-CoV-2-specific TCRs that had been generated with the MIRA antigen-specificity platform. Breadth meant the fraction of unique TCRs that were SARS-CoV-2-associated, whereas depth meant the fraction of total T cells that were SARS-CoV-2-associated. Each spike-specific TCR was assigned to its reactive spike region and to a CD4 or CD8 class using the MIRA data. Log10-transformed breadth and depth values were compared by one-way ANOVA with Sidak's multiple comparisons tests. Sourced from immuneACCESS, this table was stored by TCRdb with only in-frame sequences that have V and J called. A share of the clones is absent; for the studies checked, an unresolved V gene accounts for under half, and the remainder has no known explanation. That table gives V, J and clone size, and the DNA gave D and trimming. The sample includes 150,000 to 200,000 clones, with 92% observed a single time. 1% to 1.5% of the sample rests with the top ten.

Sequenced material: peripheral blood, taken 28 days after the second AZD1222 dose. The TCR sequence derives from an adult who received the AZD1222 COVID-19 vaccine. The rearrangement combines TRBV14 with TRBJ2-5, with the D gene call left open. The CDR3 region reads CASSQAVSAEQETQYF. The nucleotide sequence is TGTGCCAGCAGCCAAGCTGTGTCGGCCGAACAAGAGACCCAGTACTTC. Beyond the CDR3, the reference TRBV14 and TRBJ2-5 genes provide the residues; the full variable domain reads: EAGVTQFPSHSVIEKGQTVTLRCDPISGHDNLYWYRRVMGKEIKFLLHFVKESKQDESGMPNNRFLAERTGGTYSTLKVQPAELEDSGVYFCASSQAVSAEQETQYFGPGTRLLVL.